The source of this T cell receptor (beta chain) is a study of T cell repertoires in cytomegalovirus infection. CDR1 SGHVS and CDR2 FQNEAQ come from the germline V gene. The CDR3 extends over 15 amino acids. The V and J ends lost 6 bases and 9 bases, in that order; junction bases with no gene match: 11. TCRdb analysed the reads with MiXCR anew, one entry per CDR3 protein. The table has about 150,000 distinct CDR3 sequences, over 30% seen once. About this clonotype: Its matching antigen is unknown.

This sequence joins TRBV7-8 and TRBJ2-1; 10 nucleotides align to TRBD2. The sequence derives from a human donor in good health (CMV status not recorded). Some clones in this sample may be carry-over from other donors' samples. Material: CD8+ T cells from cultured PBMCs, obtained from culture after CMV antigen stimulation. In DNA, the CDR3 is TGTGCCAGCAGTCTCAGCGGGGGGGGACAGAGTGAGCAGTTCTTC. As protein: CASSLSGGGQSEQFF.